The rows below give T cell receptor beta chains drawn from one sample of a study of control samples from healthy donors and cancer patients. Profiling relied on immunoSEQ multiplex PCR, and the TCRdb table lists in-frame clones only, not all of them. Of over 150,000 clones listed, approximately 94% were seen once; the top ten hold approximately 6%. Sequenced sample: blood. The receptor set was obtained from a man in his forties in good health. The CDR3 runs from the conserved cysteine through the conserved F or W. Each record gives: CDR3 DNA, CDR3 protein, V gene, CDR3 length, D gene, J gene, clone size. The D gene is left open where the match is weak. Some rows have no size entry. The others give once, few or many, or a class for an expanded clone.

CDR3 DNA: TGTGCTTCACGATTCGAGGGCCGACATGAGCAGTTCTTC
CDR3 protein: CASRFEGRHEQFF
V gene: TRBV19
CDR3 length: 13
D gene: -
J gene: TRBJ2-1
clone size: -

CDR3 DNA: TGTGCCAGCAGTTTGGGAGAGACAGATACGCAGTATTTT
CDR3 protein: CASSLGETDTQYF
V gene: TRBV28
CDR3 length: 13
D gene: -
J gene: TRBJ2-3
clone size: -

CDR3 DNA: TGTGCCAGCGGCGCCGGGACCGAGAACTACAATGAGCAGTTCTTC
CDR3 protein: CASGAGTENYNEQFF
V gene: TRBV7-9
CDR3 length: 15
D gene: -
J gene: TRBJ2-1
clone size: -

CDR3 DNA: TGCGCCAGCAGCTTGGGGGGCGGTAACTCCAATCAGCCCCAGCATTTT
CDR3 protein: CASSLGGGNSNQPQHF
V gene: TRBV5-1
CDR3 length: 16
D gene: -
J gene: TRBJ1-5
clone size: -

CDR3 DNA: TGTGCCAGTAGTATCTCCGGGACAGGGTTGAACACTGAAGCTTTCTTT
CDR3 protein: CASSISGTGLNTEAFF
V gene: TRBV19
CDR3 length: 16
D gene: TRBD1
J gene: TRBJ1-1
clone size: -

CDR3 DNA: TGTGCCAGCAGTTACTTGGGGGAACCTGGCTACACCTTC
CDR3 protein: CASSYLGEPGYTF
V gene: TRBV6-5
CDR3 length: 13
D gene: -
J gene: TRBJ1-2
clone size: -

CDR3 DNA: TGTGCCAGTAGTATGTTGGGCACCGGACAGGGTGGTGGCTACACCTTC
CDR3 protein: CASSMLGTGQGGGYTF
V gene: TRBV19
CDR3 length: 16
D gene: TRBD1
J gene: TRBJ1-2
clone size: -

CDR3 DNA: TGTGCCAGCAGTCCCAGCAGGTATAATTCACCCCTCCACTTT
CDR3 protein: CASSPSRYNSPLHF
V gene: TRBV25-1
CDR3 length: 14
D gene: -
J gene: TRBJ1-6
clone size: -

CDR3 DNA: TGTGCCAGCAGCAGACAGGGGTGGGAGGAGACCCAGTACTTC
CDR3 protein: CASSRQGWEETQYF
V gene: TRBV5-6
CDR3 length: 14
D gene: TRBD1
J gene: TRBJ2-5
clone size: -

CDR3 DNA: TGCGCCAGCAGCCCCGGGACTAGTTCTCCGTATTTT
CDR3 protein: CASSPGTSSPYF
V gene: TRBV4-1
CDR3 length: 12
D gene: TRBD2
J gene: TRBJ2-3
clone size: -

CDR3 DNA: TGTGCCAGCAGTTCGGCGGGGCCTATTCCCAATGAGCAGTTCTTC
CDR3 protein: CASSSAGPIPNEQFF
V gene: TRBV28
CDR3 length: 15
D gene: -
J gene: TRBJ2-1
clone size: -

CDR3 DNA: TGTGCCAGCGGCTCGCGTCGCAGCTACGAGCAGTACTTC
CDR3 protein: CASGSRRSYEQYF
V gene: TRBV7-9
CDR3 length: 13
D gene: -
J gene: TRBJ2-7
clone size: few

CDR3 DNA: TGTGCCAGCAGCCAGACAGGGGATTCGGGAAACACCATATATTTT
CDR3 protein: CASSQTGDSGNTIYF
V gene: TRBV7-9
CDR3 length: 15
D gene: TRBD1
J gene: TRBJ1-3
clone size: -

CDR3 DNA: TGTGCCAGTAGGCCTTATCAGGGAGGGGACACTGAAGCTTTCTTT
CDR3 protein: CASRPYQGGDTEAFF
V gene: TRBV19
CDR3 length: 15
D gene: -
J gene: TRBJ1-1
clone size: -

CDR3 DNA: TGTGCCAGCAGTTCCGGACAGCGGCAAGAGACCCAGTACTTC
CDR3 protein: CASSSGQRQETQYF
V gene: TRBV2
CDR3 length: 14
D gene: -
J gene: TRBJ2-5
clone size: -

CDR3 DNA: TGTGCCAGCAGCCTCTCTGGAAACACCATATATTTT
CDR3 protein: CASSLSGNTIYF
V gene: TRBV9
CDR3 length: 12
D gene: -
J gene: TRBJ1-3
clone size: -

CDR3 DNA: TGTGCCAGCAGCCCCACGAGGGGGTACAATGAGCAGTTCTTC
CDR3 protein: CASSPTRGYNEQFF
V gene: TRBV6-5
CDR3 length: 14
D gene: -
J gene: TRBJ2-1
clone size: once

CDR3 DNA: TGTGCCAGCAGCGTAGGGAGGACAGGGGCGGGCTATGGCTACACCTTC
CDR3 protein: CASSVGRTGAGYGYTF
V gene: TRBV9
CDR3 length: 16
D gene: TRBD1
J gene: TRBJ1-2
clone size: -

CDR3 DNA: TGTGCCAGCAGCTACTACCCACAGGGGAGGAGTGAAAAACTGTTTTTT
CDR3 protein: CASSYYPQGRSEKLFF
V gene: TRBV11-2
CDR3 length: 16
D gene: TRBD1
J gene: TRBJ1-4
clone size: -

CDR3 DNA: TGCAGCGTTGTGGAGGGGGGAACACCCTACGAGCAGTACTTC
CDR3 protein: CSVVEGGTPYEQYF
V gene: TRBV29-1
CDR3 length: 14
D gene: -
J gene: TRBJ2-7
clone size: -

CDR3 DNA: TGTGCCAGTAGTCCCTTCGGGAGCTCCTACGAGCAGTACTTC
CDR3 protein: CASSPFGSSYEQYF
V gene: TRBV19
CDR3 length: 14
D gene: -
J gene: TRBJ2-7
clone size: -

CDR3 DNA: TGTGCCATCAGTGACCCACCCGAGGGGAACTATGGCTACACCTTC
CDR3 protein: CAISDPPEGNYGYTF
V gene: TRBV10-3
CDR3 length: 15
D gene: -
J gene: TRBJ1-2
clone size: -

CDR3 DNA: TGTGCCAGCAGTTACTCACTCTCGGACACCGGGGAGCTGTTTTTT
CDR3 protein: CASSYSLSDTGELFF
V gene: TRBV6-5
CDR3 length: 15
D gene: -
J gene: TRBJ2-2
clone size: -

CDR3 DNA: TGTGCCAGCAGGATGGGGGGAGGCACTGAAGCTTTCTTT
CDR3 protein: CASRMGGGTEAFF
V gene: TRBV6-5
CDR3 length: 13
D gene: -
J gene: TRBJ1-1
clone size: once

CDR3 DNA: TGTGCCAGCAGCTTACAAGGGTACGAGCAGTACTTC
CDR3 protein: CASSLQGYEQYF
V gene: TRBV7-9
CDR3 length: 12
D gene: -
J gene: TRBJ2-7
clone size: -

CDR3 DNA: TGTGCCAGCAGCCAAGTTAGGGGGCCTGGAAACACCATATATTTT
CDR3 protein: CASSQVRGPGNTIYF
V gene: TRBV14
CDR3 length: 15
D gene: TRBD1
J gene: TRBJ1-3
clone size: -

CDR3 DNA: TGTGCCAGCAGTTTAAGGTCGGCAGAGAAGCCCCAGCATTTT
CDR3 protein: CASSLRSAEKPQHF
V gene: TRBV27
CDR3 length: 14
D gene: -
J gene: TRBJ1-5
clone size: -

CDR3 DNA: TGTGCCAGCAGCCGGTGGAGGGGGGGCAATCAGCCCCAGCATTTT
CDR3 protein: CASSRWRGGNQPQHF
V gene: TRBV5-6
CDR3 length: 15
D gene: -
J gene: TRBJ1-5
clone size: -

CDR3 DNA: TGTGCCAGCAGTTCCCCGACTAGCGGGGGGGTGGATGAGCAGTTCTTC
CDR3 protein: CASSSPTSGGVDEQFF
V gene: TRBV6-5
CDR3 length: 16
D gene: TRBD2
J gene: TRBJ2-1
clone size: -

CDR3 DNA: TGTGCCAGTAGTCAAGGGGGGCCCAATCAGCCCCAGCATTTT
CDR3 protein: CASSQGGPNQPQHF
V gene: TRBV19
CDR3 length: 14
D gene: -
J gene: TRBJ1-5
clone size: -

CDR3 DNA: TGTGCCAGCAGCCCGTCGCATGAATCTGAAGCTTTCTTT
CDR3 protein: CASSPSHESEAFF
V gene: TRBV7-9
CDR3 length: 13
D gene: -
J gene: TRBJ1-1
clone size: -

CDR3 DNA: TGTGCCAGCAGTGAAGCGGGGCGGTCTACTAGCAATCAGCCCCAGCATTTT
CDR3 protein: CASSEAGRSTSNQPQHF
V gene: TRBV6-1
CDR3 length: 17
D gene: -
J gene: TRBJ1-5
clone size: -

CDR3 DNA: TGTGCCAGCAGCCCCTACCCGGGGATCCTCTATGGCTACACCTTC
CDR3 protein: CASSPYPGILYGYTF
V gene: TRBV5-6
CDR3 length: 15
D gene: -
J gene: TRBJ1-2
clone size: once

CDR3 DNA: TGTGCCAGCAGTTATTCGGGGCTTTTTGTTACCTACGAGCAGTACTTC
CDR3 protein: CASSYSGLFVTYEQYF
V gene: TRBV6-7
CDR3 length: 16
D gene: -
J gene: TRBJ2-7
clone size: -

CDR3 DNA: TGTGCCAGCAGCTCCGCGGGCTATGGCTACACCTTC
CDR3 protein: CASSSAGYGYTF
V gene: TRBV7-6
CDR3 length: 12
D gene: -
J gene: TRBJ1-2
clone size: -

CDR3 DNA: TGTGCCAGCAGTGACTCGGGCTTCTGGCCGGTGGATGAGCAGTTCTTC
CDR3 protein: CASSDSGFWPVDEQFF
V gene: TRBV6-4
CDR3 length: 16
D gene: -
J gene: TRBJ2-1
clone size: -